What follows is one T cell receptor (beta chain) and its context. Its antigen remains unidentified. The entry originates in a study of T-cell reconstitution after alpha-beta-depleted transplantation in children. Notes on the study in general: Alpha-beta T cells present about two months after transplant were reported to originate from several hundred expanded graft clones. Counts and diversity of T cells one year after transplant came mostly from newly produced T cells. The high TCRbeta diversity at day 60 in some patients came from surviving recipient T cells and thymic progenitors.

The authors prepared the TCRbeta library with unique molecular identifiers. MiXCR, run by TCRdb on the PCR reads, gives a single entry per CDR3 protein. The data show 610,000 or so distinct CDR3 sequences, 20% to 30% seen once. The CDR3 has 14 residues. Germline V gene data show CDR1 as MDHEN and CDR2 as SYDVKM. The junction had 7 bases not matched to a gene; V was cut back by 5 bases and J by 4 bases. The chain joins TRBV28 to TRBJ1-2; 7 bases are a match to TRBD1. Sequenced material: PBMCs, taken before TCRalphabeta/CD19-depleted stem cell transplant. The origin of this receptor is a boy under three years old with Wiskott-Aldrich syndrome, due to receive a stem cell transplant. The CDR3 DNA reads TGTGCCAGCAGTACGAGACAGGGCGCCTATGGCTACACCTTC. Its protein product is CASSTRQGAYGYTF.